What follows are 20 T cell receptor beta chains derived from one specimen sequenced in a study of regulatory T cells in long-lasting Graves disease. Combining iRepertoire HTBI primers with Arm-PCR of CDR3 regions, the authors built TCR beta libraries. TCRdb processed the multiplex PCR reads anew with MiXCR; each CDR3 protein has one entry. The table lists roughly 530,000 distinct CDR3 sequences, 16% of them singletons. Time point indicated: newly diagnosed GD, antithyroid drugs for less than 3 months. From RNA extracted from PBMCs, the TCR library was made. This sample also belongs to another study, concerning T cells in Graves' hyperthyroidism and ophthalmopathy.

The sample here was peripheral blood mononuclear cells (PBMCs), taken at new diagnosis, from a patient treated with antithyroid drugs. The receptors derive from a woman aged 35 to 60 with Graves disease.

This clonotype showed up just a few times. The CDR3 loop reads CASTSGRDRDTDTQYF. CDR3 DNA: TGTGCCAGCACTTCAGGCCGGGACAGGGACACAGATACGCAGTATTTT. The V call is TRBV5-5, the J call TRBJ2-3; TRBD1 matches at 9 bases. Germline V gene lookup returns CDR1 SGHKS and CDR2 YYEKEE (reference sequence). The CDR3 runs 16 residues. V lost 6 bases, J lost 2 bases, and 10 bases stayed unmatched.

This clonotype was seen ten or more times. This CDR3 reads CASSSGFLPSSYNEQFF. In DNA form, the CDR3 reads TGTGCCAGCAGCTCCGGGTTCCTTCCTAGCTCCTACAATGAGCAGTTCTTC. The chain recombines TRBV7-6 with TRBJ2-1; no clear D gene. The germline CDR1 and CDR2 sequences are SGHVS and FNYEAQ. CDR3 size: 17 residues. V was pared by 4 bases and J by 0 bases, with 16 bases between.

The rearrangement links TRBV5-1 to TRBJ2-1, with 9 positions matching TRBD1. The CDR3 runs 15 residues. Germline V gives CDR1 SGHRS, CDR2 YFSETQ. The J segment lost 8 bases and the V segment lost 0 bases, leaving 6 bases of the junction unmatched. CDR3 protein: CASSLGDRGFDEQFF. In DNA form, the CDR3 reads TGCGCCAGCAGCTTGGGCGACAGGGGGTTCGATGAGCAGTTCTTC.

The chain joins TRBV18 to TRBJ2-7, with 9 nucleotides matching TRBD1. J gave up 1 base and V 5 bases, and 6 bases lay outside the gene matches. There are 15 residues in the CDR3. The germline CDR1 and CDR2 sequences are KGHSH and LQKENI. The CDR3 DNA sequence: TGTGCCAGCTCAGCTTCGGGACAGGGATCCTACGAGCAGTACTTC. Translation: CASSASGQGSYEQYF.

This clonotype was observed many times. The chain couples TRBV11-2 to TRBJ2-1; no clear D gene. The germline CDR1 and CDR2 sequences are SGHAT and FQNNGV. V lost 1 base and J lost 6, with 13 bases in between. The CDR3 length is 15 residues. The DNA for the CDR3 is TGTGCCAGCAGCTTAGCGGCAATTCTGGGCAATGAGCAGTTCTTC. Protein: CASSLAAILGNEQFF.

This chain's CDR3 is CSVGEQGDQPQHF. In DNA, the CDR3 is TGCAGCGTTGGGGAACAGGGGGACCAGCCCCAGCATTTT. J is TRBJ1-5 and V is TRBV29-1; 8 nucleotides agree with TRBD1. The CDR3 covers 13 residues. The germline gives CDR1 SQVTM, CDR2 ANQGSEA. The V segment lost 4 bases and the J segment 7 bases; nucleotides outside the gene matches: 6.

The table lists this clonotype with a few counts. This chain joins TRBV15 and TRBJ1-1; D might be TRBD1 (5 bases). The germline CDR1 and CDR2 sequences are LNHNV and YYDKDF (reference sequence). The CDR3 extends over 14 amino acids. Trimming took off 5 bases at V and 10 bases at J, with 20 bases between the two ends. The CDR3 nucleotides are TGTGCCACCAGCGGATCCGGGACCTTACCTGGAGCTTTCTTT. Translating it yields CATSGSGTLPGAFF.

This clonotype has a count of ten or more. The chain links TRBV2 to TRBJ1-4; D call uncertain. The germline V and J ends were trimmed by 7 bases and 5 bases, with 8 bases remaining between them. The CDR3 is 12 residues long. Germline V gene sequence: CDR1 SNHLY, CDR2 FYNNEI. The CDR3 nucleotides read TGTGCCAGCATGAGGGTAAATGAAAAACTGTTTTTT. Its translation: CASMRVNEKLFF.

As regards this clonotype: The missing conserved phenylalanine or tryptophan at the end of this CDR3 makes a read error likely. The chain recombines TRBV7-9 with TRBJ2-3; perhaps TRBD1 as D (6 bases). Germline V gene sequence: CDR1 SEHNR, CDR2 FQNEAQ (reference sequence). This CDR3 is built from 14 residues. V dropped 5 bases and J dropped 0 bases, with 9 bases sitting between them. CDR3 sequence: CASSPGQSTDTQYS. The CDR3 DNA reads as TGTGCCAGCAGCCCGGGACAAAGCACAGATACGCAGTATTCT.

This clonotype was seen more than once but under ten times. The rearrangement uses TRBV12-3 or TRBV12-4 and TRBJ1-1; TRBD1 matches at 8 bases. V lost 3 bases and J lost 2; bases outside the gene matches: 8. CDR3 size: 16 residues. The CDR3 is CASSFPQGALNTEAFF. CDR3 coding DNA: TGTGCCAGCAGTTTCCCCCAGGGGGCCCTTAACACTGAAGCTTTCTTT.

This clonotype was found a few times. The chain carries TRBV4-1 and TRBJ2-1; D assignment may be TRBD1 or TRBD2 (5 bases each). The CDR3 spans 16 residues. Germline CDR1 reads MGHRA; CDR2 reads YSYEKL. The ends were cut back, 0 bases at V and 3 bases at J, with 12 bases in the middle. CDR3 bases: TGCGCCAGCAGCCAAGATCCGCCAGGGAGCTACAATGAGCAGTTCTTC. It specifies CASSQDPPGSYNEQFF.

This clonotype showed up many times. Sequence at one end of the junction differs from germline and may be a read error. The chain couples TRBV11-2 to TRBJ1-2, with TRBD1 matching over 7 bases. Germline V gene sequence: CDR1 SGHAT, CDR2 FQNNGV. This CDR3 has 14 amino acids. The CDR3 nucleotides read TGTGCCAGCAGTTTAGGGGGCGGGGCCCATGGCTACACCTTC. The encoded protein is CASSLGGGAHGYTF.

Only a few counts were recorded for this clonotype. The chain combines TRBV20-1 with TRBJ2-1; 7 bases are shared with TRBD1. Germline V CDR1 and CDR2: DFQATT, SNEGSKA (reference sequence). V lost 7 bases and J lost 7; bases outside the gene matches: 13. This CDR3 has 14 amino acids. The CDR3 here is CSVPRDSPGNEQFF. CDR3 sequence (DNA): TGCAGTGTCCCCCGGGACAGTCCCGGGAATGAGCAGTTCTTC.

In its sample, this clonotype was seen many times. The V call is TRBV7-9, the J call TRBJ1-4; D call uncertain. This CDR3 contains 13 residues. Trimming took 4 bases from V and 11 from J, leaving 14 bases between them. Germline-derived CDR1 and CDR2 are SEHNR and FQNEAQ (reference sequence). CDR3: CASSSLEGFKLFF. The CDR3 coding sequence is TGTGCCAGCAGCTCATTGGAGGGTTTTAAACTGTTTTTT.

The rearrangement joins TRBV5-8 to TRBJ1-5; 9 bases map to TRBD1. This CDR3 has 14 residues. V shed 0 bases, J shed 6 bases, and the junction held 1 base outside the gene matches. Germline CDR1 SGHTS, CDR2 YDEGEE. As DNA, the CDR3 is TGTGCCAGCAGCTTGGACAGGGGGCGTCAGCCCCAGCATTTT. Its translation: CASSLDRGRQPQHF.

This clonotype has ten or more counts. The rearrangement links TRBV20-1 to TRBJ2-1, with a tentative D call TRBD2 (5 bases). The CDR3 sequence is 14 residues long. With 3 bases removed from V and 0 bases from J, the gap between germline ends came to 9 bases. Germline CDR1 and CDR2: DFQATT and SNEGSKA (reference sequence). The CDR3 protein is CSASGESSYNEQFF. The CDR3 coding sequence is TGCAGTGCTAGCGGGGAGAGCTCCTACAATGAGCAGTTCTTC.

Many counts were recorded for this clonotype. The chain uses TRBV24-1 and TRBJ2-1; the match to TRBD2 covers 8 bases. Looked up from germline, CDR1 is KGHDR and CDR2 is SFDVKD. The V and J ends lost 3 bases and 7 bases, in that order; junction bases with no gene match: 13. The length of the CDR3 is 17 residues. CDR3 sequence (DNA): TGTGCCACCAGTGATACCTCGCGGGGGGCGCATATGAATGAGCAGTTCTTC. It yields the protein CATSDTSRGAHMNEQFF.

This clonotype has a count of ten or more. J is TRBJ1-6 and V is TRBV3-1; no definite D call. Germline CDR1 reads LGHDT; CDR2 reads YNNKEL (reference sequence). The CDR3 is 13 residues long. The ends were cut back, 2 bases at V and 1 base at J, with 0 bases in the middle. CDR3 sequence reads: CASSQSYNSPLHF. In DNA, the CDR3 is TGTGCCAGCAGCCAATCCTATAATTCACCCCTCCACTTT.

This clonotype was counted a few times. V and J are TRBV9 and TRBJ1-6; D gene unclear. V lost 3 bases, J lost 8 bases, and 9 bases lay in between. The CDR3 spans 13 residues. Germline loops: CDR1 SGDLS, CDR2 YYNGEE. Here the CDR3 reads CASSGQGDSPLHF. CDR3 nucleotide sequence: TGTGCCAGCAGCGGACAAGGAGATTCACCCCTCCACTTT.

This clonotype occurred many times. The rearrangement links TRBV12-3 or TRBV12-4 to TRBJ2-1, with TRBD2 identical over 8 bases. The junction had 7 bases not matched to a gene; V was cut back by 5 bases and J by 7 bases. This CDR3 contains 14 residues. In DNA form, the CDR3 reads TGTGCCAGCAGTACAATGCGGGGGGCGAATGAGCAGTTCTTC. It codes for CASSTMRGANEQFF.